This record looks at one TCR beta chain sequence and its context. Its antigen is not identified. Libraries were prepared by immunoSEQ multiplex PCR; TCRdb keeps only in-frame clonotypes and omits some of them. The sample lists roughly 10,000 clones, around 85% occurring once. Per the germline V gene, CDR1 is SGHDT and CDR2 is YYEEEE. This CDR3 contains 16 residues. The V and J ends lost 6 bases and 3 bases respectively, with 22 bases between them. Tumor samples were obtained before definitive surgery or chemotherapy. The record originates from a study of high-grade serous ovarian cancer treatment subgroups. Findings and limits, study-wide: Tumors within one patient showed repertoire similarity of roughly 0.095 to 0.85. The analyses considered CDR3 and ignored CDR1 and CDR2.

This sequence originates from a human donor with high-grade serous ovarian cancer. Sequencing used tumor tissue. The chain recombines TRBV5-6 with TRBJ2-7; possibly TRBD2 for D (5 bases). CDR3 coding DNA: TGTGCCAGCACCGACATCGGGCTAGCAAAGGTCTACGAGCAGTACTTC. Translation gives CASTDIGLAKVYEQYF.